This note documents a single T cell receptor beta chain sequence. Its antigen is not known. This CDR3 is built from 14 residues. Germline V CDR1 and CDR2: SGHAT, FQNNGV. V was clipped by 2 bases and J by 9 bases, with 17 bases between them. The data originate from a study of radiation and T cells in renal cell carcinoma. The time point was: baseline pretreatment blood. The treatment: 15 Gy SBRT to primary tumor, nephrectomy 4 weeks later. Blood was sampled at baseline, 2 weeks and 4 weeks after SBRT. The tumor was a clear cell renal cell carcinoma. Repertoires were generated with immunoSEQ multiplex PCR, while TCRdb's copy carries only in-frame clones and drops some. The sample shows about 130,000 clones, more than 70% of them seen only once. Study observations and caveats: No pretreatment tumor biopsies were available for baseline clonotypes.

V and J are TRBV11-2 and TRBJ2-7; D gene ambiguous. The sample consisted of blood, taken from a patient whose treatment included radiotherapy and nephrectomy. The clonotype originates from a woman in her 50s with renal cell carcinoma. The CDR3 here is CASSLTQTLGGQYF. The CDR3 DNA sequence: TGTGCCAGCAGCTTAACCCAAACCCTCGGCGGGCAGTACTTC.